The entry that follows covers one T cell receptor beta chain sequence. This sample stems from a study of blood T cell repertoires in COVID-19. Whole-study context: The study drew acute and convalescent COVID-19 samples from the United States, Italy and Spain. PBMCs, B-cell-depleted T cells, or T cells were the source of the cDNA or gDNA that made up the material.

Authors' methods: Quantification of nucleated cells was approximated via reference gene primer amplification. Sequenced by immunoSEQ multiplex PCR; TCRdb stores in-frame clones only, minus some. The V and J calls and the clone size are those of that table, but D and trimming were determined from the DNA. The table lists about 200,000 clones, roughly four fifths of them singletons, with 6% to 8% in the top ten. The V end was cut by 6 bases, the J end by 10 bases, with 16 bases between. This CDR3 contains 13 residues. Germline CDR1 and CDR2: MNHEY and SVGAGI. The receptor was isolated from a human donor with acute or convalescent COVID-19. The donor label of this sample is uncertain. The sample comprised peripheral blood. The rearrangement uses TRBV6-5 and TRBJ2-1, with D possibly TRBD2 on 6 matching bases. CDR3 nucleotide sequence: TGTGCCAGCAGCCGGGACTCTTGGGGCGAGCAGTTCTTC. It specifies CASSRDSWGEQFF.